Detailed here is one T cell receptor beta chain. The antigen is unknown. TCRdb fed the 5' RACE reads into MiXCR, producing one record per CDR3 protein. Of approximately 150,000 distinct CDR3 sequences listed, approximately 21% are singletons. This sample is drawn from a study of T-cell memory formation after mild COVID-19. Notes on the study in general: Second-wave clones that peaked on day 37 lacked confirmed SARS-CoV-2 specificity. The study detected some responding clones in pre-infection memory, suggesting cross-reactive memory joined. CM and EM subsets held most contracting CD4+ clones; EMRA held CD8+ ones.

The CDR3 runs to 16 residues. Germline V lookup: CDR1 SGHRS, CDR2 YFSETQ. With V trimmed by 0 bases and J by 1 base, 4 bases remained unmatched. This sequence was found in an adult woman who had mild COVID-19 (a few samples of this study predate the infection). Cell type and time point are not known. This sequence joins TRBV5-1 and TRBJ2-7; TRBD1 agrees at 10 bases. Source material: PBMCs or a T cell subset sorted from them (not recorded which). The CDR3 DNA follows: TGCGCCAGCAGCTTGGGACAGGGGGCTTTTTCCTACGAGCAGTACTTC. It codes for CASSLGQGAFSYEQYF.